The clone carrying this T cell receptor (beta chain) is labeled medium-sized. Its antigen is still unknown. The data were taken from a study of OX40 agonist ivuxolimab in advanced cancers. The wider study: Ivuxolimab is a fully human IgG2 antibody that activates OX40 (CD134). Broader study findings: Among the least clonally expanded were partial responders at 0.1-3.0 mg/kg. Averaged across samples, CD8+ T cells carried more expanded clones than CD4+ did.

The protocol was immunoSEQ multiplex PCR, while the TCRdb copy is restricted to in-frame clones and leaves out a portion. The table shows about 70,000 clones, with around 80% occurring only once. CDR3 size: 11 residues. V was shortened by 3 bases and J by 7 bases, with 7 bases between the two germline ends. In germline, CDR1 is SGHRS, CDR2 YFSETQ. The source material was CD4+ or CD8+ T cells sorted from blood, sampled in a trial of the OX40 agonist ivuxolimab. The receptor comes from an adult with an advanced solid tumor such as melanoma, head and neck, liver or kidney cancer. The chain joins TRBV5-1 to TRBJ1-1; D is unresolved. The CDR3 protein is CASSSIGEAFF. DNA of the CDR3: TGCGCCAGCAGCTCCATCGGTGAAGCTTTCTTT.